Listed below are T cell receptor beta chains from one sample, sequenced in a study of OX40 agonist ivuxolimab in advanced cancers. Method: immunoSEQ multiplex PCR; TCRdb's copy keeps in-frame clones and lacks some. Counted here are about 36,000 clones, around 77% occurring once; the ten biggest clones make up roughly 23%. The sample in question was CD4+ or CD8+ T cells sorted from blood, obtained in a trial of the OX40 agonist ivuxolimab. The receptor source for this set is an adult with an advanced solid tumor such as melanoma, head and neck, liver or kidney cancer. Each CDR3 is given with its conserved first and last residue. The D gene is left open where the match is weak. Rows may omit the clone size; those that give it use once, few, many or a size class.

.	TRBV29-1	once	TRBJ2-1	CSVDGAASLTYNEQFF	TGCAGCGTTGATGGGGCGGCCAGCCTTACCTACAATGAGCAGTTCTTC
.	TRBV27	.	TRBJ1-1	CASSGGMNTEAFF	TGTGCCAGCAGCGGGGGGATGAACACTGAAGCTTTCTTT
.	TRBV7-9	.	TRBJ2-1	CASRPGSSYNEQFF	TGTGCCAGCAGACCCGGGAGCTCCTACAATGAGCAGTTCTTC
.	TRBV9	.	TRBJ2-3	CASSFRDSTDTQYF	TGTGCCAGCAGCTTCCGGGACAGCACAGATACGCAGTATTTT
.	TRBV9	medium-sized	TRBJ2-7	CASSGNRDGIYEQYF	TGTGCCAGCAGCGGAAACCGGGACGGCATCTACGAGCAGTACTTC
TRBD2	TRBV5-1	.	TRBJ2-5	CASSPGLAGVETQYF	TGCGCCAGCAGCCCGGGACTAGCGGGAGTTGAGACCCAGTACTTC
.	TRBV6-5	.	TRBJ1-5	CASSYPDIYQPQHF	TGTGCCAGCAGTTACCCCGATATCTATCAGCCCCAGCATTTT
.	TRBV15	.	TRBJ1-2	CATSSATANYGYTF	TGTGCCACCAGCAGCGCGACCGCTAACTATGGCTACACCTTC
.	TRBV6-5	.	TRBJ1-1	CASSWAVNTEAFF	TGTGCCAGCAGTTGGGCGGTGAACACTGAAGCTTTCTTT
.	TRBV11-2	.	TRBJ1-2	CASSLGRTYGYTF	TGTGCCAGCAGCTTAGGGCGGACCTATGGCTACACCTTC
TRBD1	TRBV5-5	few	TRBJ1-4	CASSLGDSYNEKLFF	TGTGCCAGCAGCTTGGGGGACAGTTATAATGAAAAACTGTTTTTT
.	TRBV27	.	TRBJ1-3	CASSLNWPTDDSGNTIYF	TGTGCCAGCAGTTTAAATTGGCCGACAGACGACTCTGGAAACACCATATATTTT
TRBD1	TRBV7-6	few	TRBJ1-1	CASSSGQGITEAFF	TGTGCCAGCAGCTCGGGACAGGGAATAACTGAAGCTTTCTTT
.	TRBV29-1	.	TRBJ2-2	CSVGDRNTGELFF	TGCAGCGTTGGCGACAGAAACACCGGGGAGCTGTTTTTT
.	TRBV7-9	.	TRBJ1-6	CASSILGGTYNSPLHF	TGTGCCAGCTCGATTCTTGGAGGTACCTATAATTCACCCCTCCACTTT
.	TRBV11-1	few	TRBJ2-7	CASSLDKGRIYEQYF	TGTGCCAGCAGCTTAGATAAGGGGCGCATATACGAGCAGTACTTC
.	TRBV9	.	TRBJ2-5	CASSVVLRRIRWTQYF	TGTGCCAGCAGCGTAGTGTTAAGGAGGATCCGGTGGACCCAGTACTTC
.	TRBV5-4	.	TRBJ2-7	CASSLGNEQYF	TGTGCCAGCAGCTTGGGGAACGAGCAGTACTTC
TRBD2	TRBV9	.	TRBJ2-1	CASSVRPSSGTSYNEQFF	TGTGCCAGCAGCGTCCGGCCTTCTAGCGGGACCTCCTACAATGAGCAGTTCTTC